This T cell receptor beta chain was sequenced during a study of blood T cell repertoires in COVID-19. V trimming: 10 bases; J trimming: 0 bases; junction bases outside the gene matches: 7. This CDR3 spans 14 amino acids. CDR1 MDHEN and CDR2 SYDVKM come from the germline V gene. In the original processing: The assay estimated nucleated cells by amplifying reference gene primers. Profiling relied on immunoSEQ multiplex PCR, and the TCRdb table lists in-frame clones only, not all of them. D and trimming were read from the DNA, whereas the V and J calls and clone size are those reported in that table. The data contain approximately 50,000 clones, 90% of them singletons.

The chain employs TRBV28 and TRBJ1-1, with 8 bases that match TRBD1. Sequenced material: peripheral blood. This TCR was sampled from a human donor in a cohort sampled during active COVID-19. The CDR3 nucleotides read TGTGCCATCAGGACAGGGAGGATGAACACTGAAGCTTTCTTT. Translating it yields CAIRTGRMNTEAFF.